The source of this T cell receptor beta chain is a study of beta chain features in type 1 diabetes. V lost 3 bases and J lost 6, with 9 bases in between. Germline CDR1 DFQATT, CDR2 SNEGSKA (reference sequence). The CDR3 spans 11 residues. The entirety of the isolated RNA underwent reverse transcription, so expressed TCRB transcripts were sequenced. The assay was immunoSEQ multiplex PCR, and TCRdb's table has in-frame clones only and misses some. The sample yields hundreds of thousands of clones, under 15% seen once. Findings and limits, study-wide: An over-representation of cells with high TCR expression could result from cDNA sequencing. In every one of the four CD4+ subsets, TCRB CDR3s were moderately but significantly shorter in Type 1 diabetes patients.

With respect to this clone: What it binds is unknown.

Specimen: naive CD4+ T cells from blood. The sequence was collected from a man between 18 and 35 years old with type 1 diabetes. V usage is TRBV20-1 and J usage is TRBJ2-7; D gene uncertain. The CDR3 nucleotides are TGCAGTGCTAGGGGGATCGCCGAGCAGTACTTC. Its protein product is CSARGIAEQYF.